A selection of T cell receptor beta chains follows, all from one sample in a study of T cells expressing NK-cell markers. TCRdb reanalyzed the 5' RACE reads, giving one entry per CDR3 protein sequence and no DNA. Recorded for this sample: 500,000 to 700,000 distinct CDR3 sequences. Material for sequencing was blood T cells: a sorted CD56 or NKG2C T cell subset, CD4+ or CD8+ T cells, or bulk PBMC T cells (not recorded which). The receptors here all came from a man aged 18 to 29 in good health. The CDR3 runs from the conserved cysteine through the conserved F or W.

v_gene: TRBV12-3/TRBV12-4; j_gene: TRBJ2-1; CDR3aa: CASSLGIAGNSYNEQFF
v_gene: TRBV4-1; j_gene: TRBJ1-3; CDR3aa: CASSEGPSGNTIYF
v_gene: TRBV12-3/TRBV12-4; j_gene: TRBJ2-1; CDR3aa: CASRLREPSREQFF
v_gene: TRBV6-1; j_gene: TRBJ2-5; CDR3aa: CASGMTSRNQETQYF
v_gene: TRBV3-1; j_gene: TRBJ2-4; CDR3aa: CASSPTGLAGNIQYF
v_gene: TRBV20-1; j_gene: TRBJ2-5; CDR3aa: CSAPTLAGVEETQYF
v_gene: TRBV12-3/TRBV12-4; j_gene: TRBJ2-3; CDR3aa: CAIGSLISDTQYF
v_gene: TRBV28; j_gene: TRBJ2-1; CDR3aa: CASSPPPGVRNEQFF
v_gene: TRBV10-3; j_gene: TRBJ2-2; CDR3aa: CAISESGTGRAKGGELFF
v_gene: TRBV5-5; j_gene: TRBJ2-5; CDR3aa: CASSLSWGQETQYF
v_gene: TRBV28; j_gene: TRBJ2-1; CDR3aa: CASSLDLRTSRSYNEQFF
v_gene: TRBV18; j_gene: TRBJ2-1; CDR3aa: CASSPSGHPDEQFF
v_gene: TRBV11-2; j_gene: TRBJ2-1; CDR3aa: CASSSAGAPPDEQFF
v_gene: TRBV6-1; j_gene: TRBJ2-3; CDR3aa: CASSRGTSGSTDTQYF
v_gene: TRBV18; j_gene: TRBJ2-1; CDR3aa: CASSPAFIWREGYNEQFF
v_gene: TRBV29-1; j_gene: TRBJ2-3; CDR3aa: CSGRRVAWGLAGENGDTQYF
v_gene: TRBV16; j_gene: TRBJ2-7; CDR3aa: CASSQVLGQGAYEQYF
v_gene: TRBV18; j_gene: TRBJ2-6; CDR3aa: CASSPASRQGDYSGANVLTF
v_gene: TRBV27; j_gene: TRBJ2-5; CDR3aa: CASSPGTGTQTQYF
v_gene: TRBV4-1; j_gene: TRBJ2-2; CDR3aa: CASSQDRAGGGTGELFF
v_gene: TRBV29-1; j_gene: TRBJ2-1; CDR3aa: CSVLLGGTSLNEQFF
v_gene: TRBV19; j_gene: TRBJ2-1; CDR3aa: CASSIWRQGAQEQFF
v_gene: TRBV6-5; j_gene: TRBJ2-1; CDR3aa: CASSSPTGQGEGEQFF
v_gene: TRBV4-2; j_gene: TRBJ2-3; CDR3aa: CASSQEETSGTYTDTQYF
v_gene: TRBV7-2; j_gene: TRBJ2-3; CDR3aa: CASASGLVTDTQYF
v_gene: TRBV12-3/TRBV12-4; j_gene: TRBJ1-1; CDR3aa: CASSLGRGYTEAFF
v_gene: TRBV6-5; j_gene: TRBJ1-5; CDR3aa: CASSYWDRDQPQHF
v_gene: TRBV6-5; j_gene: TRBJ2-3; CDR3aa: CASSYSYTSSTDTQYF
v_gene: TRBV12-3/TRBV12-4; j_gene: TRBJ2-7; CDR3aa: CASSFGGAGSAYEQYF
v_gene: TRBV5-1; j_gene: TRBJ2-2; CDR3aa: CASSLAVIKAGELFF
v_gene: TRBV10-3; j_gene: TRBJ2-1; CDR3aa: CAISESIQRDHNPNEQFF
v_gene: TRBV4-3; j_gene: TRBJ2-2; CDR3aa: CASSQVASGPTGELFF
v_gene: TRBV20-1; j_gene: TRBJ1-4; CDR3aa: CSARVQEGPEVGKLFF
v_gene: TRBV7-3; j_gene: TRBJ2-5; CDR3aa: CASSGENWETQYF
v_gene: TRBV5-1; j_gene: TRBJ2-7; CDR3aa: CASSPRWDRGPYEQYF
v_gene: TRBV12-3/TRBV12-4; j_gene: TRBJ2-7; CDR3aa: CASSWTKSSYEQYF
v_gene: TRBV9; j_gene: TRBJ2-1; CDR3aa: CASQRGTSSNEQFF
v_gene: TRBV6-5; j_gene: TRBJ2-1; CDR3aa: CASSSTPTTFNEQFF
v_gene: TRBV5-1; j_gene: TRBJ2-5; CDR3aa: CASRLRPPETQYF
v_gene: TRBV5-1; j_gene: TRBJ2-7; CDR3aa: CASSLQSSYEQYF
v_gene: TRBV7-6; j_gene: TRBJ2-1; CDR3aa: CASSQTSDTRNEQFF